This T cell receptor (beta chain) was recorded in a study of blood T cell repertoires in COVID-19. About the study: Samples came from the United States, Italy and Spain, spanning acute and convalescent COVID-19. Sources were T cells, B-cell-depleted T cells, or PBMCs; the material itself was cDNA or gDNA.

This clone was recorded only once. Study processing details: Estimated nucleated cell counts came from reference gene primer amplification. Profiling relied on immunoSEQ multiplex PCR, and the TCRdb table lists in-frame clones only, not all of them. That table gives V, J and clone size, and the DNA gave D and trimming. The repertoire holds more than 85,000 clones, about 80% seen once, with roughly 24% in the top ten. V was shortened by 1 base and J by 3 bases, with 12 bases between the two germline ends. The CDR3 is made up of 14 amino acids. Germline-derived CDR1 and CDR2 are GTSNPN and SVGIG (reference sequence).

Sequencing used peripheral blood. The gene calls are TRBV30 and TRBJ1-2, with TRBD1 as a possible D gene (6 bases). This clonotype originated in a man in his 70s with acute or convalescent COVID-19. The CDR3 loop reads CAWSDIQGYYGYTF. CDR3 nucleotides: TGTGCCTGGAGTGATATACAGGGATACTATGGCTACACCTTC.